By proportion, the clone carrying this TCR beta chain is medium-sized (0.01 to 0.1%). Antigen: not known. The entry originates in a study of spatial heterogeneity in lung cancer. Study-level findings and limits: Mutation tallies in tumors tracked expanded intratumoral alpha and beta TCR counts.

Trimming cost V 3 bases and J 2 bases; bases outside gene matches: 4. The CDR3 sequence is 15 residues long. The V gene's germline CDR1 is SGDLS and CDR2 YYNGEE. TCRdb called the 5' RACE reads again in MiXCR, with one record for every CDR3 protein. The table includes about 7,200 distinct CDR3 sequences, around 11% detected once. Time point: sample taken at primary tumor resection. This specimen consisted of lung tumor tissue, obtained at surgery. The sequence came from a female donor with early-stage non-small cell lung cancer. The chain uses TRBV9 and TRBJ2-3, with 9 nucleotides matching TRBD1. CDR3 nucleotide sequence: TGTGCCAGCAGCGGACAGGGGGGAGACACAGATACGCAGTATTTT. Residues: CASSGQGGDTDTQYF. Full variable domain (outside the CDR3, taken from reference TRBV9 and TRBJ2-3): DSGVTQTPKHLITATGQRVTLRCSPRSGDLSVYWYQQSLDQGLQFLIQYYNGEERAKGNILERFSAQQFPDLHSELNLSSLELGDSALYFCASSGQGGDTDTQYFGPGTRLTVL.